This TCR beta chain emerged from a study of T cells in Graves' hyperthyroidism and ophthalmopathy. V was cut by 0 bases and J by 13 bases, with 22 bases left in between. The CDR3 covers 16 residues. Germline V gives CDR1 DFQATT, CDR2 SNEGSKA (reference sequence). Template material for amplifying TCR beta CDR3 regions consisted of RNA transcripts. Using the HTBI primer set, a first-round RT-PCR was run on the TCR CDR3. TCRdb passed the multiplex PCR reads through MiXCR, listing each CDR3 protein once. The sample carries more than 500,000 distinct CDR3 sequences, approximately 49% recorded once. Exclusions: uncontrolled infection, other autoimmune disease, pregnancy, lactation. The diagnoses drew upon clinical symptoms, serum thyroxine and TRAb, thyroid ultrasound and orbital computed tomography. Study-level findings and limits: Ophthalmopathy was separated from stable hyperthyroidism by a 13 V-J model.

To note about this clonotype: Its specificity is unknown.

Material: peripheral blood or thyroid tissue (not recorded which). The receptor was derived from an adult woman with Graves' disease, either hyperthyroidism or ophthalmopathy (not recorded which). The chain has TRBV20-1 and TRBJ1-6; possibly TRBD1 for D (6 bases). DNA for the CDR3: TGCAGTGCTAGAGAAGTGAGACAGGCTGATCTGGGGCCCCTCCACTTT. Amino acids: CSAREVRQADLGPLHF.